This TCR beta chain was found in a study of PD-L1 blockade in urothelial cancer. Turning to the study itself: Of roughly 31 patients, about 24 were males with bladder-origin urothelial cancer. Patients previously received 0 to 3 chemotherapy regimens. Treatment start was followed by blood analysis at 3 weeks (second dose) and again at 6 weeks.

TCRdb's copy holds only in-frame clones and misses some; the assay was immunoSEQ multiplex PCR. The table has around 80,000 clones, around 90% seen once; the top ten hold roughly 0.8%. Stated time point: peripheral blood 6 weeks after treatment start. A total of 1 to 8 samples per patient were collected pretreatment and on-treatment. Germline CDR1 reads MDHEN; CDR2 reads SYDVKM. V lost 9 bases, J lost 9 bases, and 9 bases lay in between. The CDR3 loop spans 10 amino acids. The receptor was isolated from a woman of 80 years or more with urothelial cancer. Sequencing was performed on PBMCs, taken around atezolizumab (anti-PD-L1) treatment. This rearrangement joins TRBV28 to TRBJ2-1; D ambiguous. The CDR3 DNA sequence: TGTGCCAGTGCCCTGGCTGAGCAGTTCTTC. Translated, it gives CASALAEQFF.